Presented here are 7 T cell receptor beta chains from one specimen sequenced in a study of identical twins. TCRdb called the 5' RACE reads again in MiXCR, with one record for every CDR3 protein. This table holds 1.5 million to 2 million distinct CDR3 sequences, around 29% found once. Source material: cord blood. These receptors were taken from a newborn girl in good health.

This chain links TRBV14 with TRBJ2-7; 8 positions match TRBD2. Germline assignment: CDR1 SGHDN and CDR2 FVKESK. V dropped 3 bases and J dropped 0; count of bases not matched to a gene: 4. The CDR3 consists of 15 residues. The CDR3 DNA is TGTGCCAGCAGCCACCCAGCGGGAGTCTCCTACGAGCAGTACTTC. Residues: CASSHPAGVSYEQYF.

This clonotype has at least ten counts. V is TRBV10-3 and J is TRBJ2-3; the D is unclear. There are 12 residues in the CDR3. The germline CDR1 and CDR2 sequences are ENHRY and SYGVKD. The V and J ends lost 3 bases and 2 bases respectively, with 3 bases between them. CDR3 sequence reads: CAISDFTDTQYF. For the CDR3, the DNA is TGTGCCATCAGTGACTTCACAGATACGCAGTATTTT.

V is TRBV20-1 and J is TRBJ2-7; the match to TRBD2 covers 7 bases. CDR1 DFQATT and CDR2 SNEGSKA come from the germline V gene (reference sequence). This CDR3 is 15 amino acids long. V dropped 6 bases and J dropped 6; count of bases not matched to a gene: 17. CDR3 in amino acids: CSALKAGTPVAEQYF. The CDR3, as DNA: TGCAGTGCCCTAAAAGCGGGGACGCCAGTGGCCGAGCAGTACTTC.

In its sample, this clonotype was seen a few times. V gene TRBV2 combines with J gene TRBJ2-7; 8 bases map to TRBD2. Germline CDR1 SNHLY, CDR2 FYNNEI. The length of the CDR3 is 14 residues. J lost 3 bases, V lost 1 base, and 2 bases had no gene match. DNA of the CDR3: TGTGCCAGCAGTGAAGAGGCGGGGGGCTACGAGCAGTACTTC. Translation gives CASSEEAGGYEQYF.

J is TRBJ2-1 and V is TRBV20-1; D call uncertain. CDR3 length: 15 amino acids. The V and J ends lost 0 bases and 4 bases respectively, with 13 bases between them. The V gene's germline CDR1 is DFQATT and CDR2 SNEGSKA (reference sequence). CDR3 protein: CSARDQPPPYNEQFF. The CDR3 nucleotides read TGCAGTGCTAGAGATCAACCCCCGCCTTACAATGAGCAGTTCTTC.

This clonotype was seen more than once but under ten times. The V call is TRBV12-3 or TRBV12-4, the J call TRBJ1-2; 7 bases fit TRBD1. Germline trimming cut 6 bases from V and 4 bases from J; bases unmatched to any gene: 8. The length of the CDR3 is 14 residues. Written as DNA, the CDR3 is TGTGCCAGCAGACCCGACAGGGCCCTCTATGGCTACACCTTC. This translates into CASRPDRALYGYTF.

This clonotype was recorded a few times. The chain has TRBV3-1 and TRBJ2-1; 10 nucleotides align to TRBD2. CDR1 is LGHDT and CDR2 is YNNKEL in the germline V gene (reference sequence). J gave up 6 bases and V 1 base, and 3 bases lay outside the gene matches. The CDR3 loop spans 15 amino acids. CDR3 nucleotides: TGTGCCAGCAGCCAAGTCCCTAGCGGGAGCAATGAGCAGTTCTTC. Translated: CASSQVPSGSNEQFF.